Following are 8 T cell receptor beta chains from one sample sequenced in a study of blood T cell repertoires in COVID-19. The table came from immunoSEQ multiplex PCR; TCRdb's copy has only in-frame clones and leaves some out. The table has some 50,000 clones, around 80% seen once; the top ten hold roughly 3%. The material sequenced was peripheral blood. All receptors derive from a man aged 50 to 59 with acute or convalescent COVID-19.

The gene calls are TRBV7-9 and TRBJ2-3, with 10 bases lining up with TRBD2. The trim removed 5 bases at V and 7 bases at J, leaving 9 bases unmatched. The CDR3 spans 15 residues. The germline V gene encodes CDR1 SEHNR and CDR2 FQNEAQ (reference sequence). The CDR3 coding sequence is TGTGCCAGCAGCCCCCGACTAGCGGGTTGGAATACGCAGTATTTT. Protein: CASSPRLAGWNTQYF.

The chain has TRBV28 and TRBJ2-7; 8 bases are a match to TRBD2. Germline V gives CDR1 MDHEN, CDR2 SYDVKM. The CDR3 is 15 residues long. Losses at the gene ends were 3 bases for V and 0 bases for J; bases not matched to a gene: 4. In DNA form, the CDR3 reads TGTGCCAGCAGTTTTAGCGGGATACGCTCCTACGAGCAGTACTTC. Translating gives CASSFSGIRSYEQYF.

This clone was observed once. This chain uses TRBV7-2 with TRBJ1-5; D not certain. The germline CDR1 and CDR2 sequences are SGHTA and FQGNSA. This CDR3 comprises 13 residues. V was pared by 7 bases and J by 6 bases, with 13 bases between. CDR3 amino acids: CASNNPGGQPQHF. CDR3 sequence (DNA): TGTGCCAGCAATAATCCGGGAGGTCAGCCCCAGCATTTT.

This sequence joins TRBV2 and TRBJ2-7; TRBD2 might be the D (5 bases). The CDR3 length is 13 residues. Germline V gene sequence: CDR1 SNHLY, CDR2 FYNNEI. V was trimmed by 8 bases and J by 5 bases, leaving 16 bases between them. CDR3 loop: CASSLAGWDEQYF. The DNA of the CDR3 is TGTGCCAGCTCCCTAGCCGGATGGGACGAGCAGTACTTC. The complete variable domain, with remaining parts taken from reference TRBV2 and TRBJ2-7, reads EPEVTQTPSHQVTQMGQEVILRCVPISNHLYFYWYRQILGQKVEFLVSFYNNEISEKSEIFDDQFSVERPDGSNFTLKIRSTKLEDSAMYFCASSLAGWDEQYFGPGTRLTVT.

The V gene is TRBV7-8, the J gene TRBJ1-5; D call uncertain. Trimming removed 1 base at V and 6 bases at J, with 10 bases between. The germline V gene has CDR1 SGHVS and CDR2 FQNEAQ. The CDR3 has 14 residues. Here the CDR3 reads CASSLGRGFQPQHF. The CDR3 bases are TGTGCCAGCAGCTTAGGCCGGGGTTTTCAGCCCCAGCATTTT.

V and J are TRBV7-3 and TRBJ2-7, with TRBD1 matching 10 bases. V shed 4 bases and J 2 bases; nucleotides not matched to a gene: 2. Germline V gene lookup returns CDR1 SGHTA and CDR2 FQGTGA. The CDR3 runs to 14 residues. The CDR3 nucleotides read TGTGCCAGCAGCTGGGGACAGGGGCCCTACGAGCAGTACTTC. It codes for CASSWGQGPYEQYF.

This chain joins TRBV7-6 and TRBJ1-5, with D uncertain. The CDR3 is 12 residues long. Germline V gives CDR1 SGHVS, CDR2 FNYEAQ. With 0 bases removed from V and 7 bases from J, the gap between germline ends came to 4 bases. DNA for the CDR3: TGTGCCAGCAGCTTAGCGAGACAGCCCCAGCATTTT. Its protein is CASSLARQPQHF.

V usage is TRBV18 and J usage is TRBJ1-5; D is unclear. Trimming stripped 3 bases from V and 5 bases from J, with 14 bases between. CDR3 length: 15 residues. Germline CDR1 is KGHSH and CDR2 is LQKENI. CDR3 coding DNA: TGTGCCAGCTCACCCCAATCGGCAAGCGATCAGCCCCAGCATTTT. It is translated as CASSPQSASDQPQHF.